The clone carrying this T cell receptor beta chain occurred a few times. No antigen is known for it. This CDR3 is 15 amino acids long. The J segment lost 5 bases and the V segment lost 2 bases, leaving 7 bases of the junction unmatched. The germline V gene has CDR1 MNHEY and CDR2 SVGAGI. It was RNA transcripts that yielded the amplified TCR beta CDR3 regions. With the HTBI primer set, the TCR CDR3 went through a first round of RT-PCR. TCRdb fed the multiplex PCR reads into MiXCR, producing one record per CDR3 protein. The table lists around 450,000 distinct CDR3 sequences, approximately 15% of them singletons. This specimen belongs to a study of T cells in Graves' hyperthyroidism and ophthalmopathy. The study, taken as a whole, reports: Most thyroid clonotypes expanded above 0.001 were also detected in blood.

This sequence was found in a woman between 18 and 29 years old with Graves' hyperthyroidism. The material sequenced was blood. This chain uses TRBV6-5 with TRBJ2-5; 8 bases match TRBD1. CDR3 region: CASSYPGTGQETQYF. CDR3 sequence (DNA): TGTGCCAGCAGTTACCCCGGGACAGGCCAGGAGACCCAGTACTTC.